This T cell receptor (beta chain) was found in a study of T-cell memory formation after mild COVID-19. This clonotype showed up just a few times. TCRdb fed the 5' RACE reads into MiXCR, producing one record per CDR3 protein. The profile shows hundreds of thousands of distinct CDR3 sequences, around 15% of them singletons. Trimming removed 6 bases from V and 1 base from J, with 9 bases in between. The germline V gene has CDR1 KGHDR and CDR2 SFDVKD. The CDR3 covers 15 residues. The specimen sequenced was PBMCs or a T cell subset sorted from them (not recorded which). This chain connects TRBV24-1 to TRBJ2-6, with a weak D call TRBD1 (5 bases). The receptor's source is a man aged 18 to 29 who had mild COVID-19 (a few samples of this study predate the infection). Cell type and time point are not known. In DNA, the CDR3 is TGTGCCACCAGTCAGGGTAGGTCTGGGGCCAACGTCCTGACTTTC. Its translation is CATSQGRSGANVLTF.